The clone carrying this T cell receptor (beta chain) was recorded at least ten times. The antigen remains unidentified. The data stem from a study of T cells after yellow fever vaccination. In the study overall: SMART-Seq v4 Ultra Low Input prepared the low-cell-number fractions.

Germline V gene data show CDR1 as SGHRS and CDR2 as YFSETQ. The V end was cut by 0 bases, the J end by 4 bases, with 14 bases between. The length of the CDR3 is 16 residues. Notes on the study in general: Compared with primary, the secondary response was weaker and peaked at day 5, not 15. Contamination of FACS-sorted repertoires by abundant clonotypes from the bulk population could occur. Some clonotypes were seen in both the CD4 and the CD8 compartments. These made up a small share and likely arose from convergent recombination.

TCRdb re-derived calls from the 5' RACE reads in MiXCR, one entry per CDR3 protein. The sample shows 310,000 or so distinct CDR3 sequences, roughly 3.5% of them seen only once. The rearrangement links TRBV5-1 to TRBJ1-3, with a tentative D call TRBD1 (6 bases). This material consisted of PBMCs, taken on the day of the yellow fever booster vaccination. The receptor's source is a man aged 18 to 30 who received the YFV17D yellow fever vaccine. Here the CDR3 reads CASSLGQAAGGNTIYF. In nucleotides, the CDR3 is TGCGCCAGCAGCTTGGGACAGGCCGCTGGGGGAAACACCATATATTTT.